This is a list of T cell receptor beta chains from one sample in a study of blood T cell repertoires in COVID-19. Generated by immunoSEQ multiplex PCR, the TCRdb table keeps only in-frame clones and is missing some. The data contain fewer than 150,000 clones, 81% of them singletons. Input material: peripheral blood. All receptors come from a man aged 50-60 years with acute or convalescent COVID-19. CDR3s include the opening cysteine and the closing phenylalanine or tryptophan. A D gene is named only where the DNA matches it firmly. Some rows have no size entry. The others give once, few or many, or a class for an expanded clone.

j_call,v_call,clone_size,d_call,cdr3_nt,cdr3_aa
TRBJ1-1,TRBV3-1/TRBV3-2,.,TRBD1,TGTGCCAGCAGCCAACCAACGGCAGGGGGTTTTAGGCTTCGGGCGAGGACTGAAGCTTTCTTT,CASSQPTAGGFRLRARTEAFF
TRBJ1-2,TRBV28,few,.,TGTGCCAGCAGTCTAAGAGGGGGGGGCAGCTATGGCTACACCTTC,CASSLRGGGSYGYTF
TRBJ1-6,TRBV5-4,once,.,TGTGCCAGCAGCCCGGAGGGAGGGCAGGAGAATTCACCCCTCCACTTT,CASSPEGGQENSPLHF
TRBJ2-1,TRBV3-1/TRBV3-2,.,TRBD1,TGTGCCAGCAGCCAATCCGGGACAGGGTCCAATGAGCAGTTCTTC,CASSQSGTGSNEQFF
TRBJ1-5,TRBV10-2,.,TRBD1,TGCGCCAGCAGTGACGAGAATATTAGGGGACAGGCTAGCAATCAGCCCCAGCATTTT,CASSDENIRGQASNQPQHF
TRBJ2-5,TRBV2,.,TRBD1,TGTGCCAGCAGTGATTACAGGGGTGAGATCCAAGAGACCCAGTACTTC,CASSDYRGEIQETQYF
TRBJ1-1,TRBV13,few,.,TGTGCCAGCAGCCTAGGGGGGCCTGAAGCTTTCTTT,CASSLGGPEAFF
TRBJ1-5,TRBV30,.,TRBD1,TGTGCCTGGAGTCGGACAGGGCGCCAGCCCCAGCATTTT,CAWSRTGRQPQHF
TRBJ1-1,TRBV18,.,TRBD1,TGTGCCAGCTCACCATATGCGACAGGGCGGACTGAAGCTTTCTTT,CASSPYATGRTEAFF
TRBJ1-5,TRBV11-2,once,TRBD1,TGTGCCAGCAGCCCTGGGGACAGGGTCAATCAGCCCCAGCATTTT,CASSPGDRVNQPQHF
TRBJ2-1,TRBV29-1,.,TRBD2,TGCAGCGTTGCGGTAGCGGGGGGGCCAAGAGACAATGAGCAGTTCTTC,CSVAVAGGPRDNEQFF
TRBJ2-1,TRBV9,.,TRBD2,TGTGCCAGCAGCGTAGGTAGCGGGGAGTTCAATGAGCAGTTCTTC,CASSVGSGEFNEQFF
TRBJ2-5,TRBV5-1,.,.,TGCGCCAGCAGTAGGGACATGCTGTCCCAGTACTTC,CASSRDMLSQYF
TRBJ1-5,TRBV3-1/TRBV3-2,.,.,TGTGCCAGCAGCCAAGCAGGTATCAATCAGCCCCAGCATTTT,CASSQAGINQPQHF
TRBJ1-2,TRBV2,.,.,TGTGCCAGCACCTCCCTCGGGGGAGGAGAGGGCTACACCTTC,CASTSLGGGEGYTF
TRBJ1-3,TRBV11-2,.,.,TGTGCCAGCAGCTTAGGCCAGGGTCACACCATATATTTT,CASSLGQGHTIYF
TRBJ2-3,TRBV6-2/TRBV6-3,once,TRBD2,TGTGCCAGCAGTTACTCGCCCAGACTAGCGGGGAGCTACACAGATACGCAGTATTTT,CASSYSPRLAGSYTDTQYF
TRBJ1-1,TRBV15,.,.,TGTGCCACCAGCAGAAGCGTGAACACTGAAGCTTTCTTT,CATSRSVNTEAFF
TRBJ1-6,TRBV19,.,TRBD1,TGTGCCAGTAGTCCCCAGACAGGGGATAGCTCACCCCTCCACTTT,CASSPQTGDSSPLHF
TRBJ1-2,TRBV14,.,TRBD1,TGTGCCAGCAGCCAAGCCGGGACAGGGGTGAGCTTCACCTTC,CASSQAGTGVSFTF
TRBJ1-2,TRBV6-6,.,TRBD1,TGTGCCAGCAGTTACTCGGGACAGAACTATGGCTACACCTTC,CASSYSGQNYGYTF
TRBJ2-3,TRBV27,.,TRBD2,TGTGCCAGCAGTCTGCGGGGGGCGGGATTTAGCACAGATACGCAGTATTTT,CASSLRGAGFSTDTQYF
TRBJ2-3,TRBV4-1,few,TRBD2,TGCGCCAGCAGCCAAGTCCTTGGACTAGATAATCATGATACGCAGTATTTT,CASSQVLGLDNHDTQYF
TRBJ1-2,TRBV19,few,.,TGTGCCAGTAGGGAACCTCGCGGGGGCGGGTATGGCTACACCTTC,CASREPRGGGYGYTF
TRBJ1-6,TRBV6-5,.,.,TGTGCCAGCCGGGGGGGCAGCGCCTATAATTCACCCCTCCACTTT,CASRGGSAYNSPLHF
TRBJ2-2,TRBV19,.,TRBD2,TGTGCCAGTAGTAACGGGGGGGCCCCCGGGGAGCTGTTTTTT,CASSNGGAPGELFF
TRBJ1-5,TRBV2,.,.,TGTGCCAGCACTGGGCCAACATATAGCAATCAGCCCCAGCATTTT,CASTGPTYSNQPQHF
TRBJ2-7,TRBV28,.,TRBD1,TGTGCCAGCAGGATAGACAGGGACGAGCAGTACTTC,CASRIDRDEQYF
TRBJ1-3,TRBV5-1,.,TRBD1,TGCGCCAGCAGCCAAACCCCAGGGGGAGCTGGAAACACCATATATTTT,CASSQTPGGAGNTIYF
TRBJ2-7,TRBV2,.,.,TGTGCCAGCAGTGAAATGGGGGGATGGGATAGCGAGCAGTACTTC,CASSEMGGWDSEQYF
TRBJ1-2,TRBV6-5,.,.,TGTGCCAGCAGTTCAGGATTGACAGGCGGCTACACCTTC,CASSSGLTGGYTF
TRBJ1-2,TRBV28,.,.,TGTGCCTCGCTGGGGGGGGGTTATGGCTACACCTTC,CASLGGGYGYTF
TRBJ2-1,TRBV11-2,.,TRBD2,TGTGCCAGCAGCGTAACGGGACTAGCGGAAAATGAGCAGTTCTTC,CASSVTGLAENEQFF
TRBJ2-5,TRBV19,once,TRBD1,TGTGCCAGTAGTATACAGGGGGAGCGGGAGACCCAGTACTTC,CASSIQGERETQYF
TRBJ2-7,TRBV6-5,.,.,TGTGCCAGCAGTTACTCCCCCCGGGACGAGCAGTACTTC,CASSYSPRDEQYF
TRBJ2-1,TRBV5-1,once,TRBD2,TGCGCCAGCAGCTTGGGCGGGGGCTCCTACAATGAGCAGTTCTTC,CASSLGGGSYNEQFF
TRBJ1-2,TRBV29-1,.,TRBD1,TGCAGCGTTGAATCATGGACAGGGAGCTACACCTTC,CSVESWTGSYTF
TRBJ1-4,TRBV2,.,.,TGTGCCAGCAGTGATCCGGCGGGGGGGGCAACTAATGAAAAACTGTTTTTT,CASSDPAGGATNEKLFF
TRBJ2-7,TRBV7-9,.,.,TGTGCCAGCAGCTTAGTCACGGGAAATAAAGACTACGAGCAGTACTTC,CASSLVTGNKDYEQYF
TRBJ1-2,TRBV11-2,.,TRBD1,TGTGCCAGCACCACGTCAGGGGGCTACGGCTACACCTTC,CASTTSGGYGYTF
TRBJ1-1,TRBV5-4,.,.,TGTGCCAGCAGCCCTCGACAGGACACTGAAGCTTTCTTT,CASSPRQDTEAFF
TRBJ1-5,TRBV2,.,.,TGTGCCAGCAGTGATTGGACAAGTTTTAATCAGCCCCAGCATTTT,CASSDWTSFNQPQHF
TRBJ2-7,TRBV29-1,.,TRBD1,TGCAGCGTTGAAGTCGCCTCGGGACAGGGGTCCGAGCAGTACTTC,CSVEVASGQGSEQYF
TRBJ1-6,TRBV6-5,.,.,TGTGCCAGCAGTTACTCCGGAAGACAGGCAAATTCACCCCTCCACTTT,CASSYSGRQANSPLHF
TRBJ1-5,TRBV28,few,.,TGTGCCAGCAAAACACAGGGATCCCATCAGCCCCAGCATTTT,CASKTQGSHQPQHF
TRBJ1-4,TRBV9,.,.,TGTGCCAGCAGCGTAGGTAGGGGTCGGAGTGAAAAACTGTTTTTT,CASSVGRGRSEKLFF
TRBJ2-3,TRBV7-8,.,TRBD1,TGTGCCAGCAGCCCACAGGGGGCCTACTCAGATACGCAGTATTTT,CASSPQGAYSDTQYF
TRBJ2-1,TRBV27,.,.,TGTGCCAGCAGTTTTCGTCCCCTCGGGGGTGGGTTTAGCAATGAGCAGTTCTTC,CASSFRPLGGGFSNEQFF
TRBJ2-2,TRBV3-1/TRBV3-2,.,TRBD1,TGTGCCAGCAGCCACCGGGACAGGGGGCAAACCGGGGAGCTGTTTTTT,CASSHRDRGQTGELFF
TRBJ1-5,TRBV2,once,.,TGTGCCAGCAGTGAATGGGGACTCCAGGACAATCAGCCCCAGCATTTT,CASSEWGLQDNQPQHF